This is a list of T cell receptor beta chains from one sample in a study of control samples from healthy donors and cancer patients. Some clones are missing from TCRdb's copy, which holds only in-frame ones; the method was immunoSEQ multiplex PCR. The sample consists of 150,000 to 200,000 clones, 75% to 95% of them appearing once. Sequencing was carried out using blood. These receptors originate from a woman younger than 45 in good health. Both conserved end residues are trimmed from each CDR3. The order of the fields is J gene, clone size, V gene, CDR3 protein. Part of the rows lack a size; the others show once, few, many or a class for expanded clones.

>TRBJ1-1|.|TRBV28
ASSFPGGRMNTEAF
>TRBJ1-2|.|TRBV20-1
SALTGAGYT
>TRBJ2-7|.|TRBV12-3/TRBV12-4
ASRYGSYEQY
>TRBJ1-2|once|TRBV6-6
ASSSGAGYGYT
>TRBJ2-3|.|TRBV5-5
ASSLAEGGGADTQY
>TRBJ1-3|.|TRBV6-5
ASEDRGSSGNTIY
>TRBJ2-7|.|TRBV6-5
ASSSLDTTQYEQY
>TRBJ1-1|once|TRBV9
ASSVGGATEAF
>TRBJ1-1|.|TRBV3-1/TRBV3-2
ASSRGGEAF
>TRBJ2-2|.|TRBV7-9
ASSSSGNTGELF
>TRBJ2-7|.|TRBV28
ASGEGREQY
>TRBJ1-5|.|TRBV11-2
ASSLGSNQPQH
>TRBJ1-4|.|TRBV28
ASSPTGTGRGNEKLF
>TRBJ1-1|.|TRBV7-9
ASSLDRGGTEAF
>TRBJ1-5|.|TRBV3-1/TRBV3-2
ASSQGRGGQPQH
>TRBJ1-1|few|TRBV5-4
ASSWGQGGTEAF
>TRBJ2-1|.|TRBV5-1
ASSFGAREGQF
>TRBJ2-3|.|TRBV18
ASSPTRGADTQY
>TRBJ2-1|.|TRBV11-2
ASSLDRTSGRVGNEQF
>TRBJ1-1|.|TRBV25-1
ASSERGTGGTEAF
>TRBJ1-2|.|TRBV3-1/TRBV3-2
ASSQGQGGYGYT
>TRBJ1-6|.|TRBV6-2/TRBV6-3
ASSYSPSPLH
>TRBJ2-1|.|TRBV2
ASTRTSGRGSYNEQF